Following are 30 T cell receptor beta chains from one sample sequenced in a study of blood T cell repertoires in COVID-19. The protocol was immunoSEQ multiplex PCR, while the TCRdb copy is restricted to in-frame clones and leaves out a portion. The sample carries tens of thousands of clones, roughly 82% recorded once. Input material: peripheral blood. All receptors come from a human donor in a cohort sampled during active COVID-19.

The chain couples TRBV5-1 to TRBJ1-1; 7 bases line up with TRBD1. Per germline, CDR1 SGHRS and CDR2 YFSETQ. Unmatched junction bases numbered 7, after V lost 1 base and J lost 4 bases. CDR3 length: 15 amino acids. The CDR3 loop is CASSLTTGAGTEAFF. CDR3 sequence (DNA): TGCGCCAGCAGCTTGACCACAGGGGCGGGCACTGAAGCTTTCTTT.

The chain uses TRBV7-9 and TRBJ1-2; D is possibly TRBD1 (5 bases). The CDR3 runs to 15 residues. V dropped 1 base and J dropped 4 bases, with 13 bases sitting between them. Germline V gene data show CDR1 as SEHNR and CDR2 as FQNEAQ (reference sequence). The CDR3 loop reads CASSLDQGSSYGYTF. For the CDR3, the DNA is TGTGCCAGCAGCTTAGATCAGGGAAGTTCCTATGGCTACACCTTC.

The chain carries TRBV19 and TRBJ2-7, with TRBD1 matching over 11 bases. Germline CDR1 is LNHDA and CDR2 is SQIVND (reference sequence). After removal of 5 bases from V and 6 bases from J, the junction contained 3 bases not matched to a gene. This CDR3 contains 13 residues. CDR3 region: CASSGQGAVEQYF. The CDR3 DNA sequence: TGTGCCAGTAGTGGACAGGGGGCGGTCGAGCAGTACTTC.

The gene calls are TRBV9 and TRBJ2-5, with unresolved D. Germline values: CDR1 SGDLS, CDR2 YYNGEE. The CDR3 spans 12 residues. Between the trimmed V and J ends, which lost 0 bases and 4 bases, there was a span of 4 bases. The CDR3 DNA reads TGTGCCAGCAGCGTAGGAGGAGAGACCCAGTACTTC. As protein: CASSVGGETQYF.

The chain recombines TRBV9 with TRBJ1-2; D is unresolved. The germline V gene encodes CDR1 SGDLS and CDR2 YYNGEE. The germline V and J ends were trimmed by 0 bases and 0 bases, with 9 bases remaining between them. The CDR3 extends over 15 amino acids. Here the CDR3 DNA reads TGTGCCAGCAGCGTAGGAGCACGTACTAACTATGGCTACACCTTC. Residues: CASSVGARTNYGYTF.

The rearrangement uses TRBV7-9 and TRBJ2-7; 9 nucleotides match TRBD2. CDR1 and CDR2 from the germline V gene are SEHNR and FQNEAQ (reference sequence). The CDR3 runs 15 residues. V was pared by 5 bases and J by 6 bases, with 11 bases of the junction left unmatched. CDR3 coding DNA: TGTGCCAGCAGCGCCCCGGGACTAGCAACTTCCGAGCAGTACTTC. This codes for CASSAPGLATSEQYF. Based on the CDR3 plus reference TRBV7-9 and TRBJ2-7, the full variable domain is DTGVSQNPRHKITKRGQNVTFRCDPISEHNRLYWYRQTLGQGPEFLTYFQNEAQLEKSRLLSDRFSAERPKGSFSTLEIQRTEQGDSAMYLCASSAPGLATSEQYFGPGTRLTVT.

This clone was detected only a few times. The chain uses TRBV5-1 and TRBJ2-7; D might be TRBD2 (7 bases). V shed 7 bases and J shed 3 bases, with 17 bases lying between them. The CDR3 consists of 14 residues. Germline CDR1 SGHRS, CDR2 YFSETQ. CDR3 in amino acids: CASAGAGSYYEQYF. CDR3 DNA: TGCGCCAGCGCGGGGGCGGGATCCTACTACGAGCAGTACTTC.

The chain is built from TRBV29-1 and TRBJ2-7; 10 bases are shared with TRBD2. CDR1 is SQVTM and CDR2 is ANQGSEA in the germline V gene. V shed 6 bases and J 3 bases; nucleotides not matched to a gene: 8. This CDR3 is 14 amino acids long. In nucleotides, the CDR3 is TGCAGCGTGGGGAAAGCGGGGGGGATCTACGAGCAGTACTTC. It specifies CSVGKAGGIYEQYF.

The chain joins TRBV15 to TRBJ1-2; a possible D gene is TRBD1 (5 bases). This CDR3 region has 14 residues. Germline V CDR1 and CDR2: LNHNV, YYDKDF (reference sequence). The ends were cut back, 0 bases at V and 3 bases at J, with 8 bases in the middle. The CDR3 reads CATSRDRGDYGYTF. For the CDR3, the DNA is TGTGCCACCAGCAGAGATCGGGGGGACTATGGCTACACCTTC.

In this sample, this clone turned up once. This chain connects TRBV5-1 to TRBJ2-7; 8 nucleotides agree with TRBD2. Germline V gene data show CDR1 as SGHRS and CDR2 as YFSETQ. The junction had 9 bases not matched to a gene; V was cut back by 4 bases and J by 6 bases. There are 14 residues in the CDR3. In nucleotides, the CDR3 is TGCGCCAGCAGCCTTGAGGGACTAGTGGGCGAGCAGTACTTC. Its protein product is CASSLEGLVGEQYF.

The CDR3 DNA follows: TGTGCCAGCAGTGAAGCGCCCAGGGCCACTGAAGCTTTCTTT. This sequence encodes CASSEAPRATEAFF. This chain connects TRBV6-1 to TRBJ1-1; tentative D call: TRBD1 (5 bases). Germline V lookup: CDR1 MNHNS, CDR2 SASEGT. This CDR3 has 14 residues. Trimming removed 0 bases from V and 4 bases from J, with 9 bases in between.

V usage is TRBV11-3 and J usage is TRBJ2-1; 9 bases map to TRBD2. The germline V gene encodes CDR1 SGHNT and CDR2 YENEEA. The CDR3 is 17 residues long. The V and J ends lost 3 bases and 4 bases, in that order; junction bases with no gene match: 10. CDR3 amino acids: CASSFSFGGGVYNEQFF. The CDR3 DNA reads TGTGCCAGCAGCTTTTCGTTCGGCGGGGGGGTTTACAATGAGCAGTTCTTC.

V and J are TRBV6-2 or TRBV6-3 and TRBJ2-7, with 13 bases aligning to TRBD2. There are 19 residues in the CDR3. Germline assignment: CDR1 MNHEY and CDR2 SVGEGT. Trimming took 0 bases from V and 0 from J; bases not matched to a gene: 8. CDR3 amino acids: CASSYSRLAGGLSSYEQYF. CDR3 in DNA: TGTGCCAGCAGTTACTCGAGACTAGCGGGAGGTCTCAGCTCCTACGAGCAGTACTTC.

This clone was detected once. This chain uses TRBV19 with TRBJ2-1, with 14 bases fitting TRBD2. Germline CDR1 and CDR2: LNHDA and SQIVND (reference sequence). V was clipped by 6 bases and J by 4 bases; unmatched bases: 5. The CDR3 is 16 residues long. The CDR3 protein is CASRGLAGGVYNEQFF. In DNA form, the CDR3 reads TGTGCCAGTAGAGGACTAGCGGGGGGCGTTTACAATGAGCAGTTCTTC.

The chain recombines TRBV2 with TRBJ1-5; 10 bases match TRBD1. The junction had 10 bases not matched to a gene; V was cut back by 8 bases and J by 3 bases. The CDR3 is 16 amino acids. CDR1 is SNHLY, CDR2 FYNNEI, per germline. CDR3 in amino acids: CASHRDRGVDNQPQHF. CDR3 nucleotides: TGTGCCAGCCATCGGGACAGGGGCGTCGACAATCAGCCCCAGCATTTT. Using reference TRBV2 and TRBJ1-5 for the parts outside the CDR3, the full variable domain is EPEVTQTPSHQVTQMGQEVILRCVPISNHLYFYWYRQILGQKVEFLVSFYNNEISEKSEIFDDQFSVERPDGSNFTLKIRSTKLEDSAMYFCASHRDRGVDNQPQHFGDGTRLSIL.

This chain links TRBV5-8 with TRBJ2-7; 7 nucleotides align to TRBD1. The CDR3 totals 14 residues. Germline V gene lookup returns CDR1 SGHTS and CDR2 YDEGEE. The V gene end was trimmed by 2 bases and the J gene end by 6 bases; junction bases not matched to a gene: 8. The CDR3 coding sequence is TGTGCCAGCAGCTTCGGTGACAGGGTCGTCGAGCAGTACTTC. This codes for CASSFGDRVVEQYF.

This chain uses TRBV12-3 or TRBV12-4 with TRBJ2-3; TRBD2 matches 9 bases. This CDR3 spans 12 amino acids. The junction had 7 bases not matched to a gene; V was cut back by 3 bases and J by 15 bases. The CDR3 is CASSFWRGGEYF. The CDR3 nucleotides read TGTGCCAGCAGTTTTTGGCGGGGGGGCGAATATTTT.

This clone was picked up a small number of times. The chain links TRBV4-1 to TRBJ1-4; no clear D. The germline V and J ends were trimmed by 1 base and 2 bases, with 11 bases remaining between them. In germline, CDR1 is MGHRA, CDR2 YSYEKL. This CDR3 has 16 amino acids. CDR3 loop: CASSQGGGGTNEKLFF. The CDR3 DNA reads as TGCGCCAGCAGCCAAGGTGGAGGAGGTACTAATGAAAAACTGTTTTTT.

The chain recombines TRBV5-6 with TRBJ1-2; TRBD1 agrees at 8 bases. The CDR3 is made up of 16 amino acids. Germline V gives CDR1 SGHDT, CDR2 YYEEEE. Trimming removed 2 bases from V and 5 bases from J; junction bases left unmatched: 11. Written as DNA, the CDR3 is TGTGCCAGCAGCTTACCCGACAGGGGCCGAGGATATGGCTACACCTTC. It codes for CASSLPDRGRGYGYTF.

The genes are TRBV20-1 and TRBJ2-1, with 9 bases that match TRBD2. The CDR3 covers 11 residues. Germline V lookup: CDR1 DFQATT, CDR2 SNEGSKA (reference sequence). The CDR3 DNA reads TGCAGGCCGACTAGCGGCCATGAGCAGTTCTTC. This encodes CRPTSGHEQFF.

This chain uses TRBV2 with TRBJ2-2; TRBD2 aligns across 8 bases. Germline V gives CDR1 SNHLY, CDR2 FYNNEI. The CDR3 contains 16 residues. After removal of 1 base from V and 10 bases from J, the junction contained 11 bases not matched to a gene. This CDR3 is CASSEERGLAVKELFF. The CDR3 DNA sequence: TGTGCCAGCAGTGAAGAGCGGGGGCTAGCTGTTAAGGAGCTGTTTTTT.

The chain couples TRBV14 to TRBJ2-7, with D perhaps matching TRBD1 (6 bases). V was pared by 4 bases and J by 2 bases, with 15 bases between. The CDR3 loop spans 15 amino acids. Per germline, CDR1 SGHDN and CDR2 FVKESK. The CDR3 is CASSRVGASAYEQYF. The CDR3 nucleotides are TGTGCCAGCAGCCGGGTGGGGGCAAGCGCCTACGAGCAGTACTTC.

The rearrangement uses TRBV5-4 and TRBJ1-1; D remains unclear. Germline lookup yields CDR1 SGHNT and CDR2 YYREEE (reference sequence). This CDR3 is built from 12 residues. V was trimmed by 2 bases and J by 2 bases, leaving 4 bases between them. In DNA, the CDR3 is TGTGCCAGCAGCTTTTATAACACTGAAGCTTTCTTT. This gives the protein CASSFYNTEAFF. Filled out from reference TRBV5-4 and TRBJ1-1, the complete variable domain reads ETGVTQSPTHLIKTRGQQVTLRCSSQSGHNTVSWYQQALGQGPQFIFQYYREEENGRGNFPPRFSGLQFPNYSSELNVNALELDDSALYLCASSFYNTEAFFGQGTRLTVV.

The chain recombines TRBV4-1 with TRBJ2-7; D might be TRBD2 (6 bases). Germline CDR1 reads MGHRA; CDR2 reads YSYEKL. The V gene lost 5 bases and the J gene lost 4 bases, with 12 bases spanning the gap. The length of the CDR3 is 13 residues. DNA of the CDR3: TGCGCCAGCAGCTTGGACTACCCATACGAGCAGTACTTC. Protein product: CASSLDYPYEQYF.

The J gene is TRBJ2-5, the V gene TRBV29-1, with TRBD2 identical over 7 bases. Germline CDR1 SQVTM, CDR2 ANQGSEA. Trimming at V came to 4 bases and at J to 5 bases, leaving 7 bases not matched to a gene. This CDR3 region has 13 residues. Here the CDR3 reads CSVAEQGGETQYF. The DNA of the CDR3 is TGCAGCGTTGCAGAGCAGGGAGGGGAGACCCAGTACTTC.

This chain joins TRBV6-1 and TRBJ1-4; the match to TRBD1 covers 7 bases. Germline CDR1 MNHNS, CDR2 SASEGT. After removal of 2 bases from V and 7 bases from J, the junction contained 13 bases not matched to a gene. This CDR3 contains 17 residues. The CDR3 DNA reads TGTGCCAGCAGTGAAAGCTGGGGTACAGGGGATGTTGAAAAACTGTTTTTT. Its protein product is CASSESWGTGDVEKLFF.

CDR3 nucleotides: TGTGCCAGCAGCCCCGCGGCTGGCTACACCTTC. It encodes CASSPAAGYTF. This chain connects TRBV7-2 to TRBJ1-2; D gene ambiguous. Trimming removed 5 bases at V and 7 bases at J, with 8 bases between. This CDR3 is built from 11 residues. Germline assignment: CDR1 SGHTA and CDR2 FQGNSA.

The chain has TRBV5-5 and TRBJ2-4; a weak D match, TRBD1 (5 bases). Trimming pared 4 bases from V and 0 bases from J, leaving 20 bases between. Germline CDR1 and CDR2: SGHKS and YYEKEE (reference sequence). The CDR3 has 18 amino acids. In DNA, the CDR3 is TGTGCCAGCAGCCACTTCATTGGGGCAGTTTTAGCCAAAAACATTCAGTACTTC. Translated, it gives CASSHFIGAVLAKNIQYF. Variable domain in full (rest from reference TRBV5-5 and TRBJ2-4): DAGVTQSPTHLIKTRGQQVTLRCSPISGHKSVSWYQQVLGQGPQFIFQYYEKEERGRGNFPDRFSARQFPNYSSELNVNALLLGDSALYLCASSHFIGAVLAKNIQYFGAGTRLSVL.

The V and J genes are TRBV7-2 and TRBJ2-2, with TRBD2 matching 10 bases. V shed 2 bases and J 5 bases; nucleotides not matched to a gene: 11. Germline lookup yields CDR1 SGHTA and CDR2 FQGNSA. CDR3 size: 18 residues. CDR3 sequence: CASSLHQRGGRGTGELFF. The CDR3 DNA follows: TGTGCCAGCAGCTTACACCAGCGGGGGGGCCGTGGAACCGGGGAGCTGTTTTTT.

The chain recombines TRBV11-2 with TRBJ1-1, with 9 nucleotides matching TRBD1. Germline V CDR1 and CDR2: SGHAT, FQNNGV. The CDR3 is 16 residues long. V shed 3 bases, J shed 5 bases, and the junction held 10 bases outside the gene matches. The DNA of the CDR3 is TGTGCCAGCAGCTTTAAATCCGGGACAGGGAGGACTGAAGCTTTCTTT. As protein: CASSFKSGTGRTEAFF.